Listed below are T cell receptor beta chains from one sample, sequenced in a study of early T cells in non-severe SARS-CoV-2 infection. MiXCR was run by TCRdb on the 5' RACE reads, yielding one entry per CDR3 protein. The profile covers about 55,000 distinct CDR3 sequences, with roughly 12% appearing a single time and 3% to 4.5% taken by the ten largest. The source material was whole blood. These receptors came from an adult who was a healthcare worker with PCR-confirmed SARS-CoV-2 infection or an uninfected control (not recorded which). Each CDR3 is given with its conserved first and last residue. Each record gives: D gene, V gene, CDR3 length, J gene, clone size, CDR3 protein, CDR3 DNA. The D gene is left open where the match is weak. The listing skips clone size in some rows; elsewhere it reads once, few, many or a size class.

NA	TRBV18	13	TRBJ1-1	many	CASSPGQNTEAFF	TGTGCCAGCTCACCCGGACAGAACACTGAAGCTTTCTTT
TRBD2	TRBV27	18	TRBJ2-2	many	CASSPSRLRERNTGELFF	TGTGCCAGCAGTCCCTCCCGGTTGCGGGAGAGGAACACCGGGGAGCTGTTTTTT
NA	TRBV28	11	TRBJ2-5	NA	CASRGQETQYF	TGTGCCAGCAGGGGCCAAGAGACCCAGTACTTC
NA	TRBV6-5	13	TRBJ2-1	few	CASSAGRGNEQFF	TGTGCCAGCAGTGCAGGGAGAGGCAATGAGCAGTTCTTC
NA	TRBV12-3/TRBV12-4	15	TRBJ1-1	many	CASTRPPPGGTEAFF	TGTGCCAGCACCCGGCCCCCCCCCGGGGGCACTGAAGCTTTCTTT
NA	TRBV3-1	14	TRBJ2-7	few	CASSQKEGRGEQYF	TGTGCCAGCAGCCAAAAAGAGGGGCGCGGCGAGCAGTACTTC
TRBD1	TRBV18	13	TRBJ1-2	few	CASSLGQGDGYTF	TGTGCCAGCTCACTGGGACAGGGTGATGGCTACACCTTC
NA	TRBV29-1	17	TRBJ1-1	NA	CSVEGGDILRMNTEAFF	TGCAGCGTTGAAGGAGGGGACATCCTTCGCATGAACACTGAAGCTTTCTTT
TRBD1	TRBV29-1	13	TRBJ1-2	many	CSVGGTGNIGYTF	TGCAGCGTTGGGGGGACAGGGAATATTGGCTACACCTTC
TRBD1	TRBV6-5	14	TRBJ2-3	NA	CASSTGGGTDTQYF	TGTGCCAGCAGTACAGGGGGAGGCACAGATACGCAGTATTTT
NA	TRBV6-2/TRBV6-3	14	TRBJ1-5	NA	CASSYFGGGQPQHF	TGTGCCAGCAGTTACTTCGGGGGCGGACAGCCCCAGCATTTT
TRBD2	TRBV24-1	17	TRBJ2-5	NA	CATSDFGSSGREETQYF	TGTGCCACCAGTGATTTCGGGAGTAGCGGGAGGGAAGAGACCCAGTACTTC
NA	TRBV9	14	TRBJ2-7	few	CASSVRDTFYEQYF	TGTGCCAGCAGCGTCCGGGACACCTTCTACGAGCAGTACTTC
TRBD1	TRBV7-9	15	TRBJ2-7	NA	CASSSSDRGTYEQYF	TGTGCCAGCAGCTCGTCGGACAGGGGAACCTACGAGCAGTACTTC
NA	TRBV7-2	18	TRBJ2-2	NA	CASSLGGLAGAGTGELFF	TGTGCCAGCAGCTTAGGAGGGCTAGCCGGCGCGGGCACCGGGGAGCTGTTTTTT
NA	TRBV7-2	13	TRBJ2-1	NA	CASRPPLGPEQFF	TGTGCCAGCAGACCCCCACTGGGACCAGAGCAGTTCTTC
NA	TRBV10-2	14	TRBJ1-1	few	CASSVLGGAAEAFF	TGCGCCAGCAGTGTGTTGGGAGGGGCCGCTGAAGCTTTCTTT
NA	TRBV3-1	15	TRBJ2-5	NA	CASSPTFDSQETQYF	TGTGCCAGCAGCCCGACATTTGACAGTCAAGAGACCCAGTACTTC
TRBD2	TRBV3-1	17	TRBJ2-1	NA	CASSQTGLAGDYNEQFF	TGTGCCAGCAGCCAAACTGGACTAGCGGGAGACTACAATGAGCAGTTCTTC
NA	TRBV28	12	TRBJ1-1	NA	CASSSNRRGWFF	TGTGCCAGCAGTTCCAATCGAAGGGGCTGGTTCTTT
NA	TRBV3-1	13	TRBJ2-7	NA	CASSQGLLSEQYF	TGTGCCAGCAGCCAAGGCCTTCTTAGCGAGCAGTACTTC
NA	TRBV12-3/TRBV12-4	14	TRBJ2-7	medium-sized	CASSFSGHTYEQYF	TGTGCCAGCAGTTTCTCGGGACATACCTACGAGCAGTACTTC
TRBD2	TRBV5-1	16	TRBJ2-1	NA	CASSLGPGLAGGEQFF	TGCGCCAGCAGCTTGGGTCCGGGACTAGCGGGAGGTGAGCAGTTCTTC
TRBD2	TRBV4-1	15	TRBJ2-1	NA	CASSRGLADYNEQFF	TGCGCCAGCAGCCGGGGCCTAGCGGACTACAATGAGCAGTTCTTC
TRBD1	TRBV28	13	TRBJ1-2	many	CASSIQGGGGYTF	TGTGCCAGCAGTATACAGGGGGGAGGTGGCTACACCTTC
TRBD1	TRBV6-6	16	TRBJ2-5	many	CASSYRQGGHQETQYF	TGTGCCAGCAGTTACCGACAGGGCGGGCACCAAGAGACCCAGTACTTC
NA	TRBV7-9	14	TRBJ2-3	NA	CASSWTSSTDTQYF	TGTGCCAGCAGCTGGACCTCTAGCACAGATACGCAGTATTTT
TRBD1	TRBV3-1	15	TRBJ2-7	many	CASSPRPSTGAEQYF	TGTGCCAGCAGCCCACGTCCATCCACAGGGGCCGAGCAGTACTTC
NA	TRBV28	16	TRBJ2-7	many	CASSLSGTPSSYEQYF	TGTGCCAGCAGTTTGTCCGGGACCCCGAGCTCCTACGAGCAGTACTTC
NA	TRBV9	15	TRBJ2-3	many	CASSVDGLSTDTQYF	TGTGCCAGCAGCGTAGATGGGTTAAGCACAGATACGCAGTATTTT
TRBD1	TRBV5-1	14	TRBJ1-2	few	CASSSGQGNYGYTF	TGCGCCAGCAGTTCTGGACAGGGGAACTATGGCTACACCTTC
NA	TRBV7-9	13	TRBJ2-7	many	CASSPQGTYEQYF	TGTGCCAGCAGCCCCCAGGGGACCTACGAGCAGTACTTC
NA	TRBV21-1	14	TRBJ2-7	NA	CASSPTGGVDEQYF	TGTGCCAGCAGCCCCACAGGGGGGGTAGACGAGCAGTACTTC
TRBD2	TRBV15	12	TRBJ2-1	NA	CATRAGSNEQFF	TGTGCCACCAGAGCGGGAAGCAATGAGCAGTTCTTC
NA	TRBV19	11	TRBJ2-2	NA	CASSDTGELFF	TGTGCCAGTAGTGACACCGGGGAGCTGTTTTTT
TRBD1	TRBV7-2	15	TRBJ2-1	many	CASSFTGTAYNEQFF	TGTGCCAGCAGCTTTACCGGGACAGCCTACAATGAGCAGTTCTTC
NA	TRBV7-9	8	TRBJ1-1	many	CASSLYVF	TGTGCCAGCAGCTTATACGTTTTT
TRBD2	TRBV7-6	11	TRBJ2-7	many	CASSSGTTQYF	TGTGCCAGCAGCTCGGGGACTACCCAGTACTTC
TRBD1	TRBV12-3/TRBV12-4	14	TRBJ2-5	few	CASSPQTGVETQYF	TGTGCCAGCAGTCCCCAGACAGGGGTGGAGACCCAGTACTTC
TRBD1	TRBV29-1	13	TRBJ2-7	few	CSVGDRDPYEQYF	TGCAGCGTTGGGGACAGGGACCCCTACGAGCAGTACTTC
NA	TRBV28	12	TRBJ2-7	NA	CARHLQGYEQYF	TGTGCCCGACATCTCCAGGGATACGAGCAGTACTTC
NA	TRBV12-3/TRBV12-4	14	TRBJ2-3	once	CASSPRSTTDTQYF	TGTGCCAGCAGTCCCCGTTCTACTACAGATACGCAGTATTTT
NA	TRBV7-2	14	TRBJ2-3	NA	CASSLAGDPDTQYF	TGTGCCAGCAGCTTAGCGGGAGATCCAGATACGCAGTATTTT
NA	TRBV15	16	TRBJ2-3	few	CATSSPPAMWTDTQYF	TGTGCCACCAGCAGTCCCCCTGCGATGTGGACAGATACGCAGTATTTT
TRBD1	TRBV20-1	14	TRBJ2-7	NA	CSASRTGGAYEQYF	TGCAGTGCTAGTAGAACAGGGGGCGCTTACGAGCAGTACTTC
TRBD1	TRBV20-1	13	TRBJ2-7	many	CSARLGNRGEQYF	TGCAGTGCTAGGTTGGGCAACAGGGGCGAGCAGTACTTC
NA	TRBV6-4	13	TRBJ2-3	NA	CASSDTSSSTQYF	TGTGCCAGCAGTGACACATCCTCCAGTACGCAGTATTTT
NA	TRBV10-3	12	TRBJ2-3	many	CAIRGSSDTQYF	TGTGCCATCAGGGGGAGCTCAGATACGCAGTATTTT
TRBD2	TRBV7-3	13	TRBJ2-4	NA	CASSPGGKNIQYF	TGTGCCAGCAGCCCGGGGGGAAAGAACATTCAGTACTTC
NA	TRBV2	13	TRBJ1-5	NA	CASQEGSNQPQHF	TGTGCCAGCCAGGAGGGGAGCAATCAGCCCCAGCATTTT
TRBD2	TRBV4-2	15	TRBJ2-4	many	CASSQEVAGGNIQYF	TGTGCCAGCAGCCAAGAGGTAGCGGGAGGGAACATTCAGTACTTC
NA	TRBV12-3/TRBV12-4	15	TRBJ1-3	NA	CASSRTVEDVNTIYF	TGTGCCAGCTCCAGGACAGTGGAGGATGTAAACACCATATATTTT
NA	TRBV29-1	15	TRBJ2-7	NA	CSVEAGTDSSYEQYF	TGCAGCGTTGAAGCGGGAACCGATAGCTCCTACGAGCAGTACTTC
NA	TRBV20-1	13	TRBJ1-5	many	CSTTGKADQPQHF	TGCAGTACAACAGGGAAAGCCGATCAGCCCCAGCATTTT
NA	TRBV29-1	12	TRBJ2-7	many	CSISRGDHEQYF	TGCAGCATTTCAAGAGGGGACCACGAGCAGTACTTC
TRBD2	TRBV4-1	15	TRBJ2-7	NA	CASSWTSGKTGEQYF	TGCGCCAGCAGCTGGACTAGCGGGAAGACCGGCGAGCAGTACTTC